The next 11 T cell receptor beta chains were all read from a single sample in a study of cytomegalovirus exposure and HLA in healthy donors. The PCR was carried out with 60 Vbeta primers and 13 Jbeta primers. Generated by immunoSEQ multiplex PCR, the TCRdb table keeps only in-frame clones and is missing some. Of some 150,000 clones listed, around 60% are singletons. The sample consisted of PBMCs. These TCRs come from a woman aged 55 to 70 in good health and CMV-seropositive.

The genes are TRBV27 and TRBJ2-6; 9 nucleotides line up with TRBD2. Losses at the gene ends were 5 bases for V and 1 base for J; bases not matched to a gene: 3. Germline CDR1 and CDR2: MNHEY and SMNVEV (reference sequence). This CDR3 contains 16 residues. Written as DNA, the CDR3 is TGTGCCAGCAGTACCCTAGCGGGGTCTGGGGCCAACGTCCTGACTTTC. Translation gives CASSTLAGSGANVLTF.

The V gene is TRBV15, the J gene TRBJ2-7; TRBD1 matches at 7 bases. Per the germline V gene, CDR1 is LNHNV and CDR2 is YYDKDF (reference sequence). There are 14 residues in the CDR3. Trimming cost V 8 bases and J 3 bases; bases outside gene matches: 10. CDR3 bases: TGTGCCACCGCACAGGACAGGCTCAGCTACGAGCAGTACTTC. Protein product: CATAQDRLSYEQYF.

The sample holds a few counts of this clone. The rearrangement links TRBV28 to TRBJ2-2; TRBD2 matches at 9 bases. This CDR3 is built from 15 residues. Germline V CDR1 and CDR2: MDHEN, SYDVKM. Trimming took 6 bases from V and 0 from J; bases not matched to a gene: 2. The chain's CDR3 is CASRLAGANTGELFF. The DNA of the CDR3 is TGTGCCAGCAGATTAGCGGGGGCGAACACCGGGGAGCTGTTTTTT.

The chain carries TRBV6-5 and TRBJ1-6, with D hard to call. Germline assignment: CDR1 MNHEY and CDR2 SVGAGI. The CDR3 totals 13 residues. V was cut by 8 bases and J by 7 bases, with 12 bases left in between. The CDR3 region is CASRLAGNSPLHF. The CDR3 DNA follows: TGTGCCAGCCGCCTTGCGGGGAATTCACCCCTCCACTTT.

The chain's CDR3 is CASSIVSYTEAFF. DNA for the CDR3: TGTGCCAGTAGTATAGTATCCTACACTGAAGCTTTCTTT. The chain joins TRBV19 to TRBJ1-1; no definite D call. The V end was cut by 1 base, the J end by 3 bases, with 6 bases between. From germline, CDR1 is LNHDA and CDR2 SQIVND (reference sequence). The CDR3 contains 13 residues.

In its sample, this clone was seen a few times. The chain combines TRBV7-2 with TRBJ1-2; 9 bases map to TRBD1. The CDR3 loop spans 14 amino acids. Germline V CDR1 and CDR2: SGHTA, FQGNSA. After removal of 5 bases from V and 2 bases from J, the junction contained 3 bases not matched to a gene. The CDR3 region is CASSRGQGNYGYTF. DNA for the CDR3: TGTGCCAGCAGCAGGGGACAGGGAAACTATGGCTACACCTTC.

This clone was detected once. This chain links TRBV5-4 with TRBJ2-1; 10 nucleotides match TRBD2. The V gene end was trimmed by 0 bases and the J gene end by 10 bases; junction bases not matched to a gene: 7. The CDR3 runs 15 residues. CDR1 and CDR2 (germline): SGHNT, YYREEE (reference sequence). CDR3 amino acids: CASSLGTSGGEEQFF. CDR3 coding DNA: TGTGCCAGCAGCTTGGGGACTAGCGGAGGGGAGGAGCAGTTCTTC.

The J gene is TRBJ2-7, the V gene TRBV7-8; 9 positions match TRBD1. This CDR3 contains 17 residues. J gave up 4 bases and V 1 base, and 11 bases lay outside the gene matches. The germline gives CDR1 SGHVS, CDR2 FQNEAQ. The chain's CDR3 is CASSLERDRAFGYEQYF. The CDR3 nucleotides read TGTGCCAGCAGCTTAGAGAGGGACAGGGCATTCGGTTACGAGCAGTACTTC. The full variable domain, rest sourced from reference TRBV7-8 and TRBJ2-7, is GAGVSQSPRYKVAKRGQDVALRCDPISGHVSLFWYQQALGQGPEFLTYFQNEAQLDKSGLPSDRFFAERPEGSVSTLKIQRTQQEDSAVYLCASSLERDRAFGYEQYFGPGTRLTVT.

This chain links TRBV5-1 with TRBJ2-7; D gene ambiguous. V was clipped by 2 bases and J by 4 bases, with 13 bases between them. Germline V gene lookup returns CDR1 SGHRS and CDR2 YFSETQ. CDR3 length: 14 amino acids. This CDR3 is CASSLEPGGYEQYF. Written as DNA, the CDR3 is TGCGCCAGCAGCTTAGAGCCTGGCGGATACGAGCAGTACTTC. The full variable domain, in which reference TRBV5-1 and TRBJ2-7 provide the parts outside the CDR3, is KAGVTQTPRYLIKTRGQQVTLSCSPISGHRSVSWYQQTPGQGLQFLFEYFSETQRNKGNFPGRFSGRQFSNSRSEMNVSTLELGDSALYLCASSLEPGGYEQYFGPGTRLTVT.

This clone showed up just a few times. The rearrangement links TRBV6-5 to TRBJ1-1; D is unclear. Germline CDR1 MNHEY, CDR2 SVGAGI. Trimming shortened V by 0 bases and J by 0 bases, and 8 bases separated the two germline ends. The CDR3 consists of 15 residues. The CDR3 DNA follows: TGTGCCAGCAGTTACTCGAGTAAGATGAACACTGAAGCTTTCTTT. It yields the protein CASSYSSKMNTEAFF.

The chain joins TRBV29-1 to TRBJ2-1; the match to TRBD2 covers 14 bases. The CDR3 is 22 amino acids. V was pared by 5 bases and J by 9 bases, with 30 bases of the junction left unmatched. Per the germline V gene, CDR1 is SQVTM and CDR2 is ANQGSEA. The DNA for the CDR3 is TGCAGCGTTCCCCTAGACAGGGGGACAGATGTTTTGACTAGCGGGAGGGCCATTGAGCAGTTCTTC. It yields the protein CSVPLDRGTDVLTSGRAIEQFF.